This T cell receptor beta chain was captured by sequencing in a study of PD-L1 blockade in urothelial cancer. This sample's time point: pretreatment peripheral blood. Each patient contributed between 1 and 8 total time points of blood mononuclear cells, pretreatment and during treatment. The protocol was immunoSEQ multiplex PCR, while the TCRdb copy is restricted to in-frame clones and leaves out a portion. The table includes 95,000 to 100,000 clones, around 86% detected once. The sample here was PBMCs, taken around atezolizumab (anti-PD-L1) treatment. This sequence originates from a man between 60 and 75 years old with urothelial cancer.

CDR3 coding DNA: TGTGCCAGCAGCGGAGGACAGGGGGCAGATGGGGCCAACGTCCTGACTTTC. It translates to CASSGGQGADGANVLTF. The J gene is TRBJ2-6, the V gene TRBV9; 11 bases fit TRBD1. The V and J ends lost 3 bases and 3 bases, in that order; junction bases with no gene match: 5. Germline V lookup: CDR1 SGDLS, CDR2 YYNGEE. The CDR3 contains 17 residues. Full variable domain (outside the CDR3, taken from reference TRBV9 and TRBJ2-6): DSGVTQTPKHLITATGQRVTLRCSPRSGDLSVYWYQQSLDQGLQFLIQYYNGEERAKGNILERFSAQQFPDLHSELNLSSLELGDSALYFCASSGGQGADGANVLTFGAGSRLTVL.